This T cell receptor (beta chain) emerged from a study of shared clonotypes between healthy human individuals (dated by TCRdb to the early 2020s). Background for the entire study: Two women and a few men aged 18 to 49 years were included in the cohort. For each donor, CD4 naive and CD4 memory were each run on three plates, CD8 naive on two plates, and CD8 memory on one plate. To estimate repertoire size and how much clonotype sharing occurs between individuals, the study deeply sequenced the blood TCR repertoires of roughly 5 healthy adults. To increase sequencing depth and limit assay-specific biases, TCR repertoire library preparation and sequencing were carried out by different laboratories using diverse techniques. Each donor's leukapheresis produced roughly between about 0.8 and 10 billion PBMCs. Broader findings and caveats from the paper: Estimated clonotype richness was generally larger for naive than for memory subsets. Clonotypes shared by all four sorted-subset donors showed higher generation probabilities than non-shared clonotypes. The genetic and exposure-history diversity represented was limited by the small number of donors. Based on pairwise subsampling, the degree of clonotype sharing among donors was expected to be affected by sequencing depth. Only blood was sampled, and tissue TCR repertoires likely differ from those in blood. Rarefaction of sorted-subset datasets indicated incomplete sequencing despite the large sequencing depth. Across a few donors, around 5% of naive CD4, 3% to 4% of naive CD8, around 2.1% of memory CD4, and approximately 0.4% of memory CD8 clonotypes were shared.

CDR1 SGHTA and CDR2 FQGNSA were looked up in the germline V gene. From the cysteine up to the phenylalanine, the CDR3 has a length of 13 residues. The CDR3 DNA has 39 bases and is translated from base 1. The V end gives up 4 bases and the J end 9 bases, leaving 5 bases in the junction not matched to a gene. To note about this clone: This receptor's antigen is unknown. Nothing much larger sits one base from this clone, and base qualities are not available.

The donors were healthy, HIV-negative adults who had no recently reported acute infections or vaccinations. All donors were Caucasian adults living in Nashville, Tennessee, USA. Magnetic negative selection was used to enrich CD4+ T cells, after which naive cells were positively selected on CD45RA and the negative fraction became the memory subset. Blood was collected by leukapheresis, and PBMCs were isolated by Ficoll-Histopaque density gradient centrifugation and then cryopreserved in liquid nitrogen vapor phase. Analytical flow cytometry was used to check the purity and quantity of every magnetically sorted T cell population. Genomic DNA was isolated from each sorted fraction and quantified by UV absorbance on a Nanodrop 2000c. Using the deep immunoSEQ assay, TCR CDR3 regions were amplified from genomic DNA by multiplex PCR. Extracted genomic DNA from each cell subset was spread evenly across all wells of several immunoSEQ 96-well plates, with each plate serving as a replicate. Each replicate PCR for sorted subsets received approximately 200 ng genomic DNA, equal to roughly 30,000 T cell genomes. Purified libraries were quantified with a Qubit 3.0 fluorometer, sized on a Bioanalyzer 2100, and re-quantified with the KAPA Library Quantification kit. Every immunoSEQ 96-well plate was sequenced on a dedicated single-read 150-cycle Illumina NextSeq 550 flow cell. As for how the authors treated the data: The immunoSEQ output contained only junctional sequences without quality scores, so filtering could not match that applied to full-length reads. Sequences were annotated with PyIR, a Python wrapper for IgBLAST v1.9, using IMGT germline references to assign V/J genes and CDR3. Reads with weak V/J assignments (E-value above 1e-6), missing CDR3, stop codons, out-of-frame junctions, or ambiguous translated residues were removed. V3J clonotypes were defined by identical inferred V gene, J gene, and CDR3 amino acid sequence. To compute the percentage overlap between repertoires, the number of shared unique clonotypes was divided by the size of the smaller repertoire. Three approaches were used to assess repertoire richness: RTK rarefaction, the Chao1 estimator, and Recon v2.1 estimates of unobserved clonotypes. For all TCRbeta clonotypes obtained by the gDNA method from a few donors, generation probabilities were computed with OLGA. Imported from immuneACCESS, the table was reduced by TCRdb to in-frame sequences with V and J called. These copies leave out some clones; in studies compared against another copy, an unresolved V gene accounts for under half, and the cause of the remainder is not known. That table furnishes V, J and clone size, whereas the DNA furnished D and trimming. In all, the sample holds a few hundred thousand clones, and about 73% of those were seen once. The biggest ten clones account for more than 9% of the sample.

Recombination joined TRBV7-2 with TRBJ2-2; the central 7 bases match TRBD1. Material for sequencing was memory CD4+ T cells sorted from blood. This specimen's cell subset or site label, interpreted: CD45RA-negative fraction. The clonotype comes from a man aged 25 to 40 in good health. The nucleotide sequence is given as TGTGCCAGCAGCTCAGCCAGGGGGAGGGAGCTGTTTTTT. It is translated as CASSSARGRELFF.